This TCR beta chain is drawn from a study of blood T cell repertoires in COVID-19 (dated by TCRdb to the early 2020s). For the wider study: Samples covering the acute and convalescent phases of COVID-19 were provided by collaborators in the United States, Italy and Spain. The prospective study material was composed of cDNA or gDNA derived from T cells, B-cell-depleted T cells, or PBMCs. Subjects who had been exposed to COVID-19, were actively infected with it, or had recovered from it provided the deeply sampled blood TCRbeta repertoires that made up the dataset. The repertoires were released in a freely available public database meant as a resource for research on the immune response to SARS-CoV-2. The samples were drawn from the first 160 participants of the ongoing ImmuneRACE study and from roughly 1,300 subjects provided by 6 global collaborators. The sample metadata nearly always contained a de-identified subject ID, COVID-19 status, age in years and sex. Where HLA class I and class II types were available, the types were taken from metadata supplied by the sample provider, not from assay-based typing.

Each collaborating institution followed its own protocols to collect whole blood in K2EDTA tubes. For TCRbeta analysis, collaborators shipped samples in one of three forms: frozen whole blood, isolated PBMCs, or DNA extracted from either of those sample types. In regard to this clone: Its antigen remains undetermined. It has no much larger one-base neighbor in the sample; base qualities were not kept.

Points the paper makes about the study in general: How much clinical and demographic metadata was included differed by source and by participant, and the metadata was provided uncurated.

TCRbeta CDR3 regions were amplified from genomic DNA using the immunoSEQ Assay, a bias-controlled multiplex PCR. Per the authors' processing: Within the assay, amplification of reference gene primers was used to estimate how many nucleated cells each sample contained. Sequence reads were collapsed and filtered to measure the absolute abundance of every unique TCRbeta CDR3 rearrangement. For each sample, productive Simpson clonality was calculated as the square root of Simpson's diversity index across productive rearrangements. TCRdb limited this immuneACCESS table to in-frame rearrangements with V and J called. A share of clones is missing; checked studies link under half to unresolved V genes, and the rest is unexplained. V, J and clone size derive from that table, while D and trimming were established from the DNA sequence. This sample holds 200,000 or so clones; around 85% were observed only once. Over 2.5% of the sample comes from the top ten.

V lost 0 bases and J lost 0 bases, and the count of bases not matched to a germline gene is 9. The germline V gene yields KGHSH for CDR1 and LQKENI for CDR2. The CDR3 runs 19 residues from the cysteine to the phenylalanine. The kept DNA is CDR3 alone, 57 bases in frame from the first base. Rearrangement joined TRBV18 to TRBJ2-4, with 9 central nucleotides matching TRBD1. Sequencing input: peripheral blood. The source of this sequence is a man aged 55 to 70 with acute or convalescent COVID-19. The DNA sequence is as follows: TGTGCCAGCTCACCACCGGGACAGGGCGATCGTTTAGCCAAAAACATTCAGTACTTC. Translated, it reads CASSPPGQGDRLAKNIQYF.